This T cell receptor (beta chain) was sequenced during a study of blood T cells in healthy people across ages. This clonotype was observed a handful of times. Together with a sample-barcoded 5' primer, a J-beta primer mix was included in a second PCR lasting roughly 6 to 12 cycles. TCRdb redid the calling of the 5' RACE reads with MiXCR, one entry per CDR3 protein. The table includes around 2 million distinct CDR3 sequences, roughly two fifths detected once. CDR3 length equals 15 residues. The V and J ends lost 3 bases and 4 bases respectively, with 16 bases between them. Germline values: CDR1 PRHDT, CDR2 FYEKMQ (reference sequence). Around 10 milliliters of peripheral blood were drawn from each donor.

This receptor was taken from a human donor in good health. Sequencing was carried out using blood. The chain recombines TRBV13 with TRBJ2-7, with D perhaps matching TRBD1 or TRBD2 (5 bases each). The CDR3 spells CASSFYGGDSYEQYF. CDR3 DNA sequence: TGTGCCAGCAGCTTTTATGGGGGAGACTCTTACGAGCAGTACTTC.